The clone carrying this T cell receptor (beta chain) has at least ten counts. This entry belongs to a study of response to subunit inactivated influenza vaccine. TCRdb processed the RT-PCR reads anew with MiXCR; each CDR3 protein has one entry. The profile shows 540,000 or so distinct CDR3 sequences, roughly 13% of them singletons. Germline CDR1 is LGHDT and CDR2 is YNNKEL (reference sequence). J gave up 6 bases and V 2 bases, and 7 bases lay outside the gene matches. This CDR3 is built from 15 residues. The TCR sequence derives from a man between 45 and 60 years old who received an inactivated influenza vaccine. The source material was PBMCs from blood, sampled about 40 days after vaccination. The rearrangement uses TRBV3-1 and TRBJ2-1; 7 nucleotides match TRBD2. The CDR3 loop is CASSQRGWEGNEQFF. In DNA, the CDR3 is TGTGCCAGCAGCCAAAGGGGATGGGAGGGCAATGAGCAGTTCTTC.